A selection of T cell receptor beta chains follows, all from one sample in a study of blood T cell repertoires in COVID-19. Here immunoSEQ multiplex PCR was the method, and the copy in TCRdb shows in-frame clones only, minus some. The sample lists 180,000 or so clones; 75% to 80% were seen once. The sample was peripheral blood. The receptors come from a woman in her forties or fifties with active or convalescent COVID-19. Each CDR3 is given with its conserved first and last residue. The D gene is left open where the match is weak. Part of the rows lack a size; the others show once, few, many or a class for expanded clones.

j_call | d_call | clone_size | v_call | cdr3_aa | cdr3_nt
TRBJ1-3 | TRBD1 | - | TRBV28 | CASSTTGVRGNTIYF | TGTGCCAGCAGTACCACAGGGGTCAGAGGAAACACCATATATTTT
TRBJ1-6 | - | few | TRBV19 | CASSILDLKVPLHF | TGTGCCAGTAGTATACTTGACTTAAAGGTGCCCCTCCACTTT
TRBJ1-5 | - | - | TRBV4-2 | CASSQDAGSHQPQHF | TGTGCCAGCAGCCAAGATGCGGGGAGCCATCAGCCCCAGCATTTT
TRBJ2-5 | TRBD2 | - | TRBV30 | CACTGTSGSETQYF | TGTGCCTGTACCGGGACTAGCGGGAGTGAGACCCAGTACTTC
TRBJ1-3 | - | - | TRBV15 | CATTRIGVSGNTIYF | TGTGCCACCACCCGAATCGGAGTCTCTGGAAACACCATATATTTT
TRBJ2-7 | TRBD2 | - | TRBV30 | CAWRELAGANNEQYF | TGTGCCTGGAGGGAATTAGCGGGAGCGAACAACGAGCAGTACTTC
TRBJ2-7 | TRBD1 | - | TRBV7-3 | CASSQAGGYEQYF | TGTGCCAGCAGCCAAGCAGGGGGCTACGAGCAGTACTTC
TRBJ1-2 | TRBD1 | once | TRBV6-1 | CASTLGQGGFYGYTF | TGTGCCAGCACTCTCGGACAGGGGGGTTTCTATGGCTACACCTTC
TRBJ1-1 | - | - | TRBV4-1 | CASSQDQGDRGTEIAFF | TGCGCCAGCAGCCAAGATCAAGGGGATCGTGGGACTGAGATAGCTTTCTTT
TRBJ1-5 | TRBD1 | - | TRBV28 | CASSLHRGQPQHF | TGTGCCAGCAGCCTGCACAGGGGTCAGCCCCAGCATTTT
TRBJ2-2 | - | - | TRBV28 | CASRTLGLTGELFF | TGTGCCAGCAGGACCCTCGGACTGACCGGGGAGCTGTTTTTT
TRBJ1-4 | - | - | TRBV7-2 | CASSRGGAANAEKLFF | TGTGCCAGCAGCCGGGGGGGTGCCGCGAACGCCGAAAAACTGTTTTTT
TRBJ2-5 | - | - | TRBV6-2/TRBV6-3 | CASSYLRTQETQYF | TGTGCCAGCAGTTACCTTAGGACACAAGAGACCCAGTACTTC